Listed below are T cell receptor beta chains from one sample, sequenced in a study of cytomegalovirus exposure and HLA in healthy donors. The data were produced by immunoSEQ multiplex PCR, yet TCRdb's version contains in-frame clones alone and is incomplete. The repertoire holds 95,000 to 100,000 clones, with around four fifths as singletons. Sequencing input: PBMCs. The receptor source for this set is a middle-aged man in good health and CMV-seronegative. The CDR3 runs from the conserved cysteine through the conserved F or W. The order of the fields is clone size, J gene, D gene, V gene, CDR3 protein, CDR3 DNA. The D gene is left open where the match is weak. Clone sizes are given selectively: once, few, many, or a class where the clone is expanded.

clone_size: -
j_call: TRBJ1-2
d_call: -
v_call: TRBV28
cdr3_aa: CASSLPRGGRYGYTF
cdr3_nt: TGTGCCAGCAGTTTACCCAGAGGGGGTCGCTATGGCTACACCTTC

clone_size: -
j_call: TRBJ2-3
d_call: TRBD2
v_call: TRBV30
cdr3_aa: CAWSLGAGTTDTQYF
cdr3_nt: TGTGCCTGGAGTTTGGGAGCGGGAACCACAGATACGCAGTATTTT

clone_size: -
j_call: TRBJ2-2
d_call: -
v_call: TRBV4-2
cdr3_aa: CASSLSAGSTGELFF
cdr3_nt: TGTGCCAGCAGCTTGTCCGCAGGGTCCACCGGGGAGCTGTTTTTT

clone_size: few
j_call: TRBJ1-6
d_call: -
v_call: TRBV10-3
cdr3_aa: CATGGVNSPLHF
cdr3_nt: TGTGCCACGGGGGGGGTAAATTCACCCCTCCACTTT

clone_size: -
j_call: TRBJ2-3
d_call: -
v_call: TRBV9
cdr3_aa: CASSVQLAGTGGTDTQYF
cdr3_nt: TGTGCCAGCAGCGTCCAGTTGGCGGGGACTGGGGGTACAGATACGCAGTATTTT

clone_size: few
j_call: TRBJ1-5
d_call: TRBD1
v_call: TRBV6-1
cdr3_aa: CASSQKQGGISSQHF
cdr3_nt: TGTGCCAGCAGCCAGAAACAGGGGGGAATTAGTTCCCAGCATTTT

clone_size: -
j_call: TRBJ2-7
d_call: TRBD2
v_call: TRBV5-4
cdr3_aa: CASSPPGTTTYEQYF
cdr3_nt: TGTGCCAGCAGCCCACCCGGGACTACAACCTACGAGCAGTACTTC

clone_size: -
j_call: TRBJ1-2
d_call: -
v_call: TRBV5-1
cdr3_aa: CASSLGSGVVGYTF
cdr3_nt: TGCGCCAGCAGCTTGGGCAGTGGAGTCGTGGGCTACACCTTC

clone_size: -
j_call: TRBJ2-5
d_call: TRBD2
v_call: TRBV15
cdr3_aa: CATSREEPGLQETQYF
cdr3_nt: TGTGCCACCAGCAGAGAAGAACCGGGACTACAAGAGACCCAGTACTTC

clone_size: -
j_call: TRBJ2-1
d_call: -
v_call: TRBV29-1
cdr3_aa: CSDHRGGLHYNEQFF
cdr3_nt: TGCAGCGACCACCGAGGGGGACTACACTACAATGAGCAGTTCTTC

clone_size: -
j_call: TRBJ2-2
d_call: TRBD2
v_call: TRBV7-2
cdr3_aa: CASRVSGNLNTGELFF
cdr3_nt: TGTGCCAGCAGGGTTAGCGGGAACCTTAACACCGGGGAGCTGTTTTTT

clone_size: few
j_call: TRBJ1-1
d_call: -
v_call: TRBV9
cdr3_aa: CASSGGKNTEAFF
cdr3_nt: TGTGCCAGCAGCGGAGGGAAGAACACTGAAGCTTTCTTT

clone_size: -
j_call: TRBJ2-1
d_call: -
v_call: TRBV13
cdr3_aa: CASSPPLGGGGGNEQFF
cdr3_nt: TGTGCCAGCAGCCCACCGTTGGGAGGGGGTGGGGGCAATGAGCAGTTCTTC

clone_size: -
j_call: TRBJ2-7
d_call: -
v_call: TRBV7-9
cdr3_aa: CASSSQAGEGYEQYF
cdr3_nt: TGTGCCAGCAGCTCTCAGGCAGGGGAGGGCTACGAGCAGTACTTC

clone_size: -
j_call: TRBJ1-6
d_call: -
v_call: TRBV5-6
cdr3_aa: CASSLRSQGIRSPLHF
cdr3_nt: TGTGCCAGCAGCTTGCGATCGCAGGGAATAAGGTCACCCCTCCACTTT

clone_size: -
j_call: TRBJ2-7
d_call: TRBD2
v_call: TRBV27
cdr3_aa: CASREGYEQYF
cdr3_nt: TGTGCCAGTAGGGAGGGTTACGAGCAGTACTTC

clone_size: -
j_call: TRBJ2-1
d_call: TRBD2
v_call: TRBV19
cdr3_aa: CASSIEERGTYNEQFF
cdr3_nt: TGTGCCAGTAGTATAGAGGAGCGGGGAACCTACAATGAGCAGTTCTTC

clone_size: -
j_call: TRBJ1-1
d_call: -
v_call: TRBV5-6
cdr3_aa: CASSLVLANTEAFF
cdr3_nt: TGTGCCAGCAGCTTGGTGCTGGCGAACACTGAAGCTTTCTTT

clone_size: -
j_call: TRBJ1-2
d_call: -
v_call: TRBV27
cdr3_aa: CASSLSRLSGYTF
cdr3_nt: TGTGCCAGCAGTTTATCGAGACTCTCTGGCTACACCTTC

clone_size: -
j_call: TRBJ2-7
d_call: -
v_call: TRBV4-3
cdr3_aa: CASSQDFAETNYEQYF
cdr3_nt: TGCGCCAGCAGCCAAGATTTTGCCGAGACTAATTACGAGCAGTACTTC

clone_size: -
j_call: TRBJ2-5
d_call: -
v_call: TRBV7-2
cdr3_aa: CASSLAQGGETQYF
cdr3_nt: TGTGCCAGCAGCTTAGCGCAGGGAGGAGAGACCCAGTACTTC

clone_size: -
j_call: TRBJ1-6
d_call: -
v_call: TRBV27
cdr3_aa: CASSLPGTNNNSPLHF
cdr3_nt: TGTGCCAGCAGTTTACCCGGGACAAATAATAATTCACCCCTCCACTTT

clone_size: medium-sized
j_call: TRBJ2-2
d_call: -
v_call: TRBV6-4
cdr3_aa: CASSDPSDTGELFF
cdr3_nt: TGTGCCAGCAGTGACCCTAGCGACACCGGGGAGCTGTTTTTT

clone_size: -
j_call: TRBJ1-1
d_call: TRBD1
v_call: TRBV19
cdr3_aa: CASSSRDSRRISRAFF
cdr3_nt: TGTGCCAGTAGTTCCCGGGACAGCAGGCGAATTTCGAGAGCTTTCTTT

clone_size: -
j_call: TRBJ2-7
d_call: TRBD1
v_call: TRBV6-1
cdr3_aa: CASSALGQVSYEQYF
cdr3_nt: TGTGCCAGCAGTGCCTTGGGACAGGTTTCCTACGAGCAGTACTTC

clone_size: few
j_call: TRBJ1-5
d_call: -
v_call: TRBV11-2
cdr3_aa: CASSLTITQPQHF
cdr3_nt: TGTGCCAGCAGCCTCACAATAACTCAGCCCCAGCATTTT

clone_size: -
j_call: TRBJ1-4
d_call: -
v_call: TRBV7-9
cdr3_aa: CASSLDAEEKLFF
cdr3_nt: TGTGCCAGCAGCCTCGACGCGGAAGAAAAACTGTTTTTT

clone_size: few
j_call: TRBJ1-4
d_call: TRBD1
v_call: TRBV18
cdr3_aa: CASSDGTVEKLFF
cdr3_nt: TGTGCCAGCTCAGATGGGACAGTTGAAAAACTGTTTTTT

clone_size: -
j_call: TRBJ1-2
d_call: -
v_call: TRBV6-5
cdr3_aa: CASSPLRANYGYTF
cdr3_nt: TGTGCCAGCAGCCCTCTGAGGGCTAACTATGGCTACACCTTC

clone_size: -
j_call: TRBJ2-1
d_call: -
v_call: TRBV10-2
cdr3_aa: CASSLAHEQFF
cdr3_nt: TGCGCCAGCAGTCTAGCACATGAGCAGTTCTTC

clone_size: -
j_call: TRBJ2-2
d_call: -
v_call: TRBV4-1
cdr3_aa: CASSQERTGELFF
cdr3_nt: TGCGCCAGCAGCCAAGAGAGGACCGGGGAGCTGTTTTTT

clone_size: -
j_call: TRBJ2-6
d_call: TRBD1
v_call: TRBV4-1
cdr3_aa: CASSRKGTAESSGANVLTF
cdr3_nt: TGCGCCAGCAGCCGGAAAGGGACAGCAGAAAGCTCTGGGGCCAACGTCCTGACTTTC

clone_size: -
j_call: TRBJ1-4
d_call: TRBD1
v_call: TRBV2
cdr3_aa: CASYTGGRDEKLFF
cdr3_nt: TGTGCCAGCTATACAGGGGGCCGAGATGAAAAACTGTTTTTT

clone_size: -
j_call: TRBJ2-5
d_call: -
v_call: TRBV7-2
cdr3_aa: CASSLGAGPIEETQYF
cdr3_nt: TGTGCCAGCAGCTTAGGGGCAGGCCCAATAGAGGAGACCCAGTACTTC

clone_size: once
j_call: TRBJ1-1
d_call: TRBD1
v_call: TRBV5-4
cdr3_aa: CASSYNTGVRTEAFF
cdr3_nt: TGTGCCAGCAGCTACAATACAGGGGTTCGCACTGAAGCTTTCTTT

clone_size: few
j_call: TRBJ1-4
d_call: TRBD1
v_call: TRBV4-1
cdr3_aa: CASSHILLPGGSRDNEKLFF
cdr3_nt: TGCGCCAGCAGCCATATACTACTTCCAGGGGGAAGCCGGGATAATGAAAAACTGTTTTTT

clone_size: -
j_call: TRBJ2-3
d_call: TRBD2
v_call: TRBV4-3
cdr3_aa: CASSQGSGTTADTQYF
cdr3_nt: TGCGCCAGCAGCCAGGGATCAGGGACTACGGCGGATACGCAGTATTTT

clone_size: -
j_call: TRBJ1-1
d_call: TRBD1
v_call: TRBV11-3
cdr3_aa: CASSLTVNRGVDTEAFF
cdr3_nt: TGTGCCAGCAGCTTAACGGTGAACAGGGGAGTGGACACTGAAGCTTTCTTT

clone_size: once
j_call: TRBJ2-5
d_call: -
v_call: TRBV7-2
cdr3_aa: CASSRRDPGEGAQYF
cdr3_nt: TGTGCCAGCAGCCGACGGGACCCCGGGGAGGGGGCCCAGTACTTC

clone_size: -
j_call: TRBJ2-7
d_call: -
v_call: TRBV6-4
cdr3_aa: CASLTLPAYEQYF
cdr3_nt: TGTGCCAGCCTAACCCTCCCCGCCTACGAGCAGTACTTC

clone_size: -
j_call: TRBJ2-3
d_call: TRBD2
v_call: TRBV5-1
cdr3_aa: CASSLASGGTDTQYF
cdr3_nt: TGCGCCAGCAGCTTGGCGAGCGGGGGTACAGATACGCAGTATTTT

clone_size: -
j_call: TRBJ1-5
d_call: -
v_call: TRBV27
cdr3_aa: CASSPYSNQPQHF
cdr3_nt: TGTGCCAGCAGTCCGTATAGCAATCAGCCCCAGCATTTT